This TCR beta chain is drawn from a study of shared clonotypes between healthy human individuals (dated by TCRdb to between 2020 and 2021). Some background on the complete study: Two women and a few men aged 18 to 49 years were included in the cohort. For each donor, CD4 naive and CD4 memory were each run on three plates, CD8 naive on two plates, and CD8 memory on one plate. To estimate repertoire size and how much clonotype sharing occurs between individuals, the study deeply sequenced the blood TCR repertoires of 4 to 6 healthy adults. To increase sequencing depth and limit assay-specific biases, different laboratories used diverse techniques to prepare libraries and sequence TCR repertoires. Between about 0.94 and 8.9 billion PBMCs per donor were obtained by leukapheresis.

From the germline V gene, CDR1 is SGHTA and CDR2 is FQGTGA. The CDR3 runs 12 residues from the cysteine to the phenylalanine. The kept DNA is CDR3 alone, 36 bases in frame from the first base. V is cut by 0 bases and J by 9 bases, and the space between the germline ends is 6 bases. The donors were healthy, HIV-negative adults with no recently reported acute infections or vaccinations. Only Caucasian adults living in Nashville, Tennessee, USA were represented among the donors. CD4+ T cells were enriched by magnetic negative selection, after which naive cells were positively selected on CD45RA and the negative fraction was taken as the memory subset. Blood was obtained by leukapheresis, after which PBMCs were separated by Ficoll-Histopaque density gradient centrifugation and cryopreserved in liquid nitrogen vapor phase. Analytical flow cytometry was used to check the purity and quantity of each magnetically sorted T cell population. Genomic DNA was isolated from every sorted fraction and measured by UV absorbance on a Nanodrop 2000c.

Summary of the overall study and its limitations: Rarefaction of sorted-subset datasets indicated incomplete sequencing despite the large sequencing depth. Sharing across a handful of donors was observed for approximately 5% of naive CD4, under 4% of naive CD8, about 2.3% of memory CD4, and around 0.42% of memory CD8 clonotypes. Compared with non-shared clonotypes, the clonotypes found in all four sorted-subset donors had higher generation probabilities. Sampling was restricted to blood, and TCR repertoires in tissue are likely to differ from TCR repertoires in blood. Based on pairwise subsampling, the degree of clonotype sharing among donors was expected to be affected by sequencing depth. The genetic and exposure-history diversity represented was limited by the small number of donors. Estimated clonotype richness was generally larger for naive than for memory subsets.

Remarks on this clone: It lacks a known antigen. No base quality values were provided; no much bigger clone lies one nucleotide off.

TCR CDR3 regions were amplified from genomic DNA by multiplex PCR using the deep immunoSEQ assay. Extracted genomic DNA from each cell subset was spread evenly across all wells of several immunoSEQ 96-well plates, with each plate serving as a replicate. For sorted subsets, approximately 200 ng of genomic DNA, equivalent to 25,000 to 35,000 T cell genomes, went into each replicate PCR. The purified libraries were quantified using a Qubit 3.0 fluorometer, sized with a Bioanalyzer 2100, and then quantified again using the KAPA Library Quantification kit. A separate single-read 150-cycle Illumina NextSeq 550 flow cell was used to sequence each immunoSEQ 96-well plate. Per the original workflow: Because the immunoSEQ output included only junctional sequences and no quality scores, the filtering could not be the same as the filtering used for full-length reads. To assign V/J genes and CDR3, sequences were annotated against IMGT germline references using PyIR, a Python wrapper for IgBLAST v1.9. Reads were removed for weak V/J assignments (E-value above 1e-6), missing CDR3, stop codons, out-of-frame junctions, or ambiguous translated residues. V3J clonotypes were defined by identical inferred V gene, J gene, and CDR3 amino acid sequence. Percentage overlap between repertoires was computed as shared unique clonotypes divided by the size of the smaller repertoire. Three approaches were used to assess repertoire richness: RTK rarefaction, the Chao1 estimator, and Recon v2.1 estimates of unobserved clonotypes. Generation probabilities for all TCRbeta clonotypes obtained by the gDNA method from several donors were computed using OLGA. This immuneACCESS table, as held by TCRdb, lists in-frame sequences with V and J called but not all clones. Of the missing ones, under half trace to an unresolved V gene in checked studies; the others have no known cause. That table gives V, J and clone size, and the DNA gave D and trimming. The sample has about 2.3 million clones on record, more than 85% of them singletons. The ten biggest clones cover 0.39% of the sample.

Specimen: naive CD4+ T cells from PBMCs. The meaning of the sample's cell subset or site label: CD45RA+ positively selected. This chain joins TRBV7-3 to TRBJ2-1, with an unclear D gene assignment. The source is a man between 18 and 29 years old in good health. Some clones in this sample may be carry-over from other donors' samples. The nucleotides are TGTGCCAGCAGCTTAACGAATGGTGAGCAGTTCTTC. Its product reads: CASSLTNGEQFF.